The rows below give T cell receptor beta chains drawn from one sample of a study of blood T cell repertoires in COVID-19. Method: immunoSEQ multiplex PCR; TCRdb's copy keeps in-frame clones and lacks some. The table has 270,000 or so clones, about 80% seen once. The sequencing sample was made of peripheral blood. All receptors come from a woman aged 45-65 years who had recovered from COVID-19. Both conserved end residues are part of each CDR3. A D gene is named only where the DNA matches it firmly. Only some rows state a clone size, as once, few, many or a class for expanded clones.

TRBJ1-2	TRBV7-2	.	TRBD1	CASSLRQGEGYTF	TGTGCCAGCAGCTTAAGACAGGGTGAAGGCTACACCTTC
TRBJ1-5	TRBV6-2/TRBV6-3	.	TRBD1	CASSYPGTGIYQPQHF	TGTGCCAGCAGTTACCCAGGGACAGGGATTTATCAGCCCCAGCATTTT
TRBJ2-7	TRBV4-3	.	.	CASSQVRGSPSYEQYF	TGCGCCAGCAGCCAAGTGAGGGGGAGCCCCTCCTACGAGCAGTACTTC
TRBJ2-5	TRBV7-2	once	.	CASSPGGPEQETQYF	TGTGCCAGCAGCCCCGGGGGGCCGGAGCAAGAGACCCAGTACTTC
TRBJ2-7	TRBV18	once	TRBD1	CASSPGQGSYEQYF	TGTGCCAGCTCACCGGGACAGGGGAGCTACGAGCAGTACTTC
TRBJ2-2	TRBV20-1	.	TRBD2	CSASVAGENTGELFF	TGCAGTGCTAGTGTTGCGGGAGAGAACACCGGGGAGCTGTTTTTT
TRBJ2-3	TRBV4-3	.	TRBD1	CASSRIRTGGPDTQYF	TGCGCCAGCAGCCGAATTAGGACAGGGGGTCCGGATACGCAGTATTTT
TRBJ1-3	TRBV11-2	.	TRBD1	CASGDRGQGNTIYF	TGTGCCAGCGGCGACAGGGGGCAAGGAAACACCATATATTTT
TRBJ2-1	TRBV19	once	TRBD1	CASSDRVSYNEQFF	TGTGCCAGTAGCGACAGGGTATCCTACAATGAGCAGTTCTTC
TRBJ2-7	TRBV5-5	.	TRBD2	CASSLGSGGTLYEQYF	TGTGCCAGCAGCTTGGGATCCGGGGGGACTTTATACGAGCAGTACTTC
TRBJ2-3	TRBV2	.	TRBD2	CASSDPRLAGADTQYF	TGTGCCAGCAGTGACCCTCGACTAGCGGGGGCAGATACGCAGTATTTT
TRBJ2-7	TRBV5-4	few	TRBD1	CASSLSGTVLYEQYF	TGTGCCAGCAGCTTGTCCGGGACAGTTCTCTACGAGCAGTACTTC
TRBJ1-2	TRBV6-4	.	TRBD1	CASSDPGGPKGAGYTF	TGTGCCAGCAGTGACCCAGGGGGGCCCAAGGGGGCTGGCTACACCTTC
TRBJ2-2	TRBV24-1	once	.	CATSGTRSGELFF	TGTGCCACCAGTGGGACTCGGTCCGGGGAGCTGTTTTTT
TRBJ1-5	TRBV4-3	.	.	CASSPGRGCQPQHF	TGCGCCAGCAGCCCGGGGAGAGGGTGTCAGCCCCAGCATTTT
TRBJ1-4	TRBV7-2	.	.	CASSEMDFNEKLFF	TGTGCCAGCAGCGAAATGGACTTTAATGAAAAACTGTTTTTT
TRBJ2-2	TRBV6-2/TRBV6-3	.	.	CACSRKRSSNTGELFF	TGTGCCTGCAGTAGGAAGCGGAGCTCGAACACCGGGGAGCTGTTTTTT
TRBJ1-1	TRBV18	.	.	CASSAEESNTEAFF	TGTGCCAGCTCAGCTGAAGAGTCGAACACTGAAGCTTTCTTT
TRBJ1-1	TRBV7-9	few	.	CASSLASWAGTEAFF	TGTGCCAGCAGCTTAGCCAGCTGGGCTGGTACTGAAGCTTTCTTT
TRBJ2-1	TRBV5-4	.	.	CASSPGLGRQFF	TGTGCCAGCAGCCCCGGGTTGGGTCGGCAGTTCTTC
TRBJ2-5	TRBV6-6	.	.	CASSGPSQETQYF	TGTGCCAGTAGCGGACCGAGCCAAGAGACCCAGTACTTC
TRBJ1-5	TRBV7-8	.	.	CASSLAEGGRDNQPQHF	TGTGCCAGCAGCTTAGCGGAGGGGGGGCGCGACAATCAGCCCCAGCATTTT
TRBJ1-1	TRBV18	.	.	CASSPEQEQSF	TGTGCCAGCTCACCAGAGCAGGAACAATCCTTT
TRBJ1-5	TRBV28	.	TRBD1	CASESRQGYQPQHF	TGTGCCAGCGAATCTAGACAGGGTTACCAGCCCCAGCATTTT
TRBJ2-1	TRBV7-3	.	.	CASSLNPGSIDNEQFF	TGTGCCAGCAGCTTAAATCCCGGGAGTATAGACAATGAGCAGTTCTTC
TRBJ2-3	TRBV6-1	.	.	CASSEAVRTDTQYF	TGTGCCAGCAGTGAGGCGGTGCGCACAGATACGCAGTATTTT
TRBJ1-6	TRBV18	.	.	CASSQGAGEPNSPLHF	TGTGCCAGCTCACAAGGGGCAGGAGAACCCAATTCACCCCTCCACTTT
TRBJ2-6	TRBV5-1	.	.	CASSLSGANVLTF	TGCGCCAGCAGCCTCTCTGGGGCCAACGTCCTGACTTTC
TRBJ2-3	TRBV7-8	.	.	CASSSRDSSITDTQYF	TGTGCCAGCAGCTCCCGGGACTCTTCGATCACAGATACGCAGTATTTT
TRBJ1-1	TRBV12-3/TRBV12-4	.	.	CASSWTGEAFF	TGTGCCAGCAGTTGGACTGGGGAAGCTTTCTTT
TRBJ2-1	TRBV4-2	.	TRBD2	CASSQAPSGGAYNEQFF	TGTGCCAGCAGCCAAGCCCCTAGCGGGGGCGCCTACAATGAGCAGTTCTTC
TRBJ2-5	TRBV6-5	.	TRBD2	CASSTGTSQETQYF	TGTGCCAGCAGCACCGGGACTAGCCAAGAGACCCAGTACTTC
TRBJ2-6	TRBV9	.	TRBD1	CASSRSGTGSSGANVLTF	TGTGCCAGCAGTAGATCTGGGACAGGGAGCTCTGGGGCCAACGTCCTGACTTTC
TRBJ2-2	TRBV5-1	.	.	CASSLLSQENTGELFF	TGCGCCAGCAGCTTGCTGTCACAGGAAAACACCGGGGAGCTGTTTTTT
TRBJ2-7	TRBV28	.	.	CASSFGTGTRSYEQYF	TGTGCCAGCAGTTTCGGGACCGGGACACGCTCCTACGAGCAGTACTTC
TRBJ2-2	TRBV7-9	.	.	CASSSPGHWTTGELFF	TGTGCCAGCAGCTCCCCAGGACACTGGACCACCGGGGAGCTGTTTTTT
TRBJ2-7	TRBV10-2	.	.	CASTPAVSYEQYF	TGCGCCAGCACCCCAGCGGTCTCCTACGAGCAGTACTTC
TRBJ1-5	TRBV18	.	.	CASSFDTNQPQHF	TGTGCCAGCTCCTTCGACACCAATCAGCCCCAGCATTTT
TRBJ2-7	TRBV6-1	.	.	CASSEPGHSSYEQYF	TGTGCCAGCAGTGAACCGGGACACAGCTCCTACGAGCAGTACTTC
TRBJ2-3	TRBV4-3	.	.	CASSQGGSDTQYF	TGCGCCAGCAGCCAGGGGGGATCAGATACGCAGTATTTT
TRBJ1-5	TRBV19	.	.	CASRRRPEDTYSNQPQHF	TGTGCCAGTAGGCGGAGGCCAGAAGATACTTATAGCAATCAGCCCCAGCATTTT
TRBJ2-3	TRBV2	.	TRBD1	CASKYRGWTDTQYF	TGTGCCAGCAAGTACAGGGGGTGGACAGATACGCAGTATTTT
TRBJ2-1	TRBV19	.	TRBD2	CASSIVTTSPSGEQFF	TGTGCCAGTAGTATAGTTACGACTAGCCCCTCCGGTGAGCAGTTCTTC
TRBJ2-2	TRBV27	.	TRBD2	CASSFSGSLGGELFF	TGTGCCAGCAGTTTCAGCGGGAGTCTCGGCGGGGAGCTGTTTTTT
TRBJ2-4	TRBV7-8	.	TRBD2	CASSFSGTIAKNIQYF	TGTGCCAGCAGCTTCTCGGGGACTATAGCCAAAAACATTCAGTACTTC